These 28 T cell receptor beta chains came from one sample sequenced in a study of blood T cell repertoires in COVID-19. Produced via immunoSEQ multiplex PCR; TCRdb's table is partial and in-frame only. The sample holds some 140,000 clones, roughly three quarters seen once. Sample: peripheral blood. The source is a woman aged 70-85 years with COVID-19, enrolled during active disease.

The chain recombines TRBV2 with TRBJ1-2, with TRBD1 as a possible D gene (6 bases). Germline V gene data show CDR1 as SNHLY and CDR2 as FYNNEI. Trimming removed 7 bases at V and 7 bases at J, with 16 bases between. The CDR3 has 13 residues. The CDR3 region has the DNA TGTGCCAGCACCCCCGGGGGGCTAGGTGGCTACACCTTC. This translates into CASTPGGLGGYTF.

As for this clone: Other DNA sequences within the sample encode an identical CDR3. CDR3 in amino acids: CASSQDWGGRYGYTF. The CDR3 DNA sequence: TGTGCCAGCAGCCAAGATTGGGGGGGGAGATATGGCTACACCTTC. V is TRBV3-1 (or the pseudogene TRBV3-2) and J is TRBJ1-2; a weak D match, TRBD1 (5 bases). Germline V gives CDR1 LGHDT, CDR2 YNNKEL (reference sequence). The V gene lost 0 bases and the J gene lost 5 bases, with 13 bases spanning the gap. The CDR3 spans 15 residues.

The rearrangement uses TRBV19 and TRBJ2-6, with 7 bases fitting TRBD2. Germline V gives CDR1 LNHDA, CDR2 SQIVND (reference sequence). This CDR3 is built from 15 residues. J lost 2 bases, V lost 4 bases, and 2 bases had no gene match. The CDR3 DNA is TGTGCCAGTAGTAACAGCGGGGCTGGGGCCAACGTCCTGACTTTC. Translated, it gives CASSNSGAGANVLTF.

The sample holds a few counts of this clone. V is TRBV4-3 and J is TRBJ1-2; TRBD1 matches 9 bases. The V gene end was trimmed by 4 bases and the J gene end by 7 bases; junction bases not matched to a gene: 13. Germline V gene sequence: CDR1 LGHNA, CDR2 YSLEER. This CDR3 contains 16 residues. CDR3 residues: CASSRLTGGGVAGYTF. The CDR3 region has the DNA TGCGCCAGCAGCCGCTTGACAGGGGGTGGGGTGGCTGGCTACACCTTC.

The rearrangement links TRBV30 to TRBJ1-2; D is perhaps TRBD1 (5 bases). V shed 5 bases and J shed 4 bases, with 11 bases lying between them. CDR1 and CDR2 (germline): GTSNPN, SVGIG (reference sequence). This CDR3 region has 12 residues. Written as DNA, the CDR3 is TGTGCCTGGCAGCGGGGCGGCTATGGCTACACCTTC. Translation: CAWQRGGYGYTF.

CDR3 protein: CASSVARGKTGELFF. The CDR3 coding sequence is TGTGCCAGCAGCGTAGCTAGGGGGAAGACCGGGGAGCTGTTTTTT. The genes are TRBV9 and TRBJ2-2; a possible D gene is TRBD1 (6 bases). The germline V gene encodes CDR1 SGDLS and CDR2 YYNGEE. V was trimmed by 0 bases and J by 5 bases, leaving 11 bases between them. The CDR3 extends over 15 amino acids. Supplemented by reference TRBV9 and TRBJ2-2, the full variable domain reads DSGVTQTPKHLITATGQRVTLRCSPRSGDLSVYWYQQSLDQGLQFLIQYYNGEERAKGNILERFSAQQFPDLHSELNLSSLELGDSALYFCASSVARGKTGELFFGEGSRLTVL.

This clone was counted between two and nine times. The CDR3 protein is CASSLGYRGNTEAFF. The DNA of the CDR3 is TGTGCCAGCAGCTTAGGTTACAGGGGAAACACTGAAGCTTTCTTT. The chain combines TRBV7-2 with TRBJ1-1; 7 nucleotides align to TRBD1. Trimming removed 1 base from V and 2 bases from J; junction bases left unmatched: 4. Germline CDR1 SGHTA, CDR2 FQGNSA. CDR3 size: 15 residues.

This rearrangement joins TRBV3-1 (or the pseudogene TRBV3-2) to TRBJ1-2; 9 bases are shared with TRBD1. This CDR3 has 15 residues. J gave up 5 bases and V 4 bases, and 8 bases lay outside the gene matches. Germline-derived CDR1 and CDR2 are LGHDT and YNNKEL (reference sequence). CDR3 nucleotides: TGTGCCAGCAGCCTCCGACAGGGGGGGGTTTATGGCTACACCTTC. Its protein is CASSLRQGGVYGYTF.

This rearrangement joins TRBV25-1 to TRBJ1-2; D is ambiguous. The CDR3 runs 11 residues. The ends were cut back, 2 bases at V and 7 bases at J, with 5 bases in the middle. Germline V gives CDR1 MGHDK, CDR2 SYGVNS. This CDR3 reads CASSEAGGYTF. CDR3 DNA sequence: TGTGCCAGCAGTGAAGCGGGTGGCTACACCTTC.

This clone was found a few times. V usage is TRBV9 and J usage is TRBJ1-3; the D gene is possibly TRBD1 (6 bases). Trimming cost V 4 bases and J 5 bases, with 7 bases left between them. The germline gives CDR1 SGDLS, CDR2 YYNGEE. The length of the CDR3 is 12 residues. CDR3 sequence (DNA): TGTGCCAGCAGCCGGGACAGAAACACCATATATTTT. Translating gives CASSRDRNTIYF.

The V call is TRBV30, the J call TRBJ1-2; D gene uncertain. Germline CDR1 GTSNPN, CDR2 SVGIG (reference sequence). The germline V and J ends were trimmed by 3 bases and 6 bases, with 8 bases remaining between them. CDR3 length: 11 residues. Here the CDR3 DNA reads TGTGCCTGGAGCCGGGGTAATGGCTACACCTTC. Residues: CAWSRGNGYTF.

The CDR3 DNA reads as TGCGCCAGCGTCGACAGGCCCTCTGGAAACACCATATATTTT. This gives the protein CASVDRPSGNTIYF. The chain joins TRBV5-1 to TRBJ1-3; D is perhaps TRBD1 (6 bases). The V and J ends lost 7 bases and 0 bases respectively, with 11 bases between them. CDR3 length: 14 residues. CDR1 is SGHRS, CDR2 YFSETQ, per germline.

The J gene is TRBJ1-6, the V gene TRBV3-1 (or the pseudogene TRBV3-2); D is undetermined. Trimming cost V 2 bases and J 9 bases, with 14 bases left between them. The V gene's germline CDR1 is LGHDT and CDR2 YNNKEL (reference sequence). There are 15 residues in the CDR3. The CDR3 DNA reads TGTGCCAGCAGCCAACCTCGGACTGCTCCTTCACCCCTCCACTTT. Protein product: CASSQPRTAPSPLHF.

The chain couples TRBV28 to TRBJ2-7, with 7 bases aligning to TRBD2. Germline CDR1 is MDHEN and CDR2 is SYDVKM. V gave up 2 bases and J gave up 0 bases; unmatched junction bases: 13. CDR3 size: 18 residues. The CDR3 sequence: CASSLNFGVGGSSYEQYF. The DNA of the CDR3 is TGTGCCAGCAGTTTAAATTTCGGGGTTGGCGGGAGCTCCTACGAGCAGTACTTC.

A remark on this clone: One end of the junction does not line up with germline, which may come from a read error. V usage is TRBV6-1 and J usage is TRBJ1-1; tentative D call: TRBD1 (5 bases). This CDR3 contains 12 residues. Germline V CDR1 and CDR2: MNHNS, SASEGT. The CDR3 is CASSDWPSSTAF. CDR3 nucleotides: TGTGCCAGCAGTGATTGGCCCTCCTCGACAGCCTTT.

The CDR3 DNA reads as TGTGCCAGCAGTCCCCTGGGGTGGGAGGATGGCTACACCTTC. The encoded protein is CASSPLGWEDGYTF. This chain joins TRBV27 and TRBJ1-2; D ambiguous. CDR3 length equals 14 residues. The V end was cut by 5 bases, the J end by 6 bases, with 16 bases between. CDR1 and CDR2 from the germline V gene are MNHEY and SMNVEV (reference sequence).

This rearrangement joins TRBV28 to TRBJ1-1; the match to TRBD1 covers 7 bases. With V trimmed by 10 bases and J by 7 bases, 15 bases remained unmatched. Germline V gives CDR1 MDHEN, CDR2 SYDVKM. The CDR3 totals 14 residues. As DNA, the CDR3 is TGTGCCACAGTAGAACAGGGGACCAACTTTGAAGCTTTCTTT. This translates into CATVEQGTNFEAFF.

In its sample, this clone was seen a few times. This chain links TRBV7-3 with TRBJ1-1; D unresolved. The V gene lost 4 bases and the J gene lost 1 base, with 16 bases spanning the gap. The CDR3 is 16 residues long. Germline values: CDR1 SGHTA, CDR2 FQGTGA. CDR3 in DNA: TGTGCCAGCAGCTCCTCGAAACAAGACTGGAACACTGAAGCTTTCTTT. Translation gives CASSSSKQDWNTEAFF.

This clone was counted once. The chain links TRBV6-5 to TRBJ2-1; 13 bases align to TRBD2. Germline V gene lookup returns CDR1 MNHEY and CDR2 SVGAGI. Losses at the gene ends were 2 bases for V and 7 bases for J; bases not matched to a gene: 5. The CDR3 has 16 amino acids. CDR3 DNA: TGTGCCAGCAGTTACCGACTAGCGGGGGGTACTAATGAGCAGTTCTTC. This translates into CASSYRLAGGTNEQFF.

V gene TRBV28 combines with J gene TRBJ1-4; D might be TRBD1 (5 bases). The germline V gene encodes CDR1 MDHEN and CDR2 SYDVKM. The CDR3 spans 15 residues. Trimming left V 3 bases short and J 6 bases short, with 14 bases between. CDR3 protein: CASSFASGGDEKLFF. In nucleotides, the CDR3 is TGTGCCAGCAGTTTCGCGTCGGGGGGAGATGAAAAACTGTTTTTT.

The genes are TRBV2 and TRBJ2-1; 8 nucleotides align to TRBD2. The CDR3 runs to 13 residues. CDR1 SNHLY and CDR2 FYNNEI come from the germline V gene. The trim removed 6 bases at V and 4 bases at J, leaving 2 bases unmatched. The CDR3 spells CASSQRGYNEQFF. The CDR3 DNA is TGTGCCAGCAGCCAGCGGGGGTACAATGAGCAGTTCTTC.

The CDR3 loop is CASTSSGGAYEQYF. In nucleotides, the CDR3 is TGTGCCAGCACCTCTAGCGGGGGGGCCTACGAGCAGTACTTC. The chain links TRBV2 to TRBJ2-7, with 12 positions matching TRBD2. The CDR3 is made up of 14 amino acids. Germline-derived CDR1 and CDR2 are SNHLY and FYNNEI. V gave up 7 bases and J gave up 2 bases; unmatched junction bases: 3.

Only a few counts were recorded for this clone. V gene TRBV6-2 or TRBV6-3 combines with J gene TRBJ1-1, with D uncertain. This CDR3 is built from 16 residues. The germline V gene encodes CDR1 MNHEY and CDR2 SVGEGT. V was pared by 2 bases and J by 4 bases, with 17 bases between. CDR3 loop: CASSYGEAVWVTEAFF. The CDR3 region has the DNA TGTGCCAGCAGTTACGGGGAGGCAGTTTGGGTCACTGAAGCTTTCTTT.

The chain recombines TRBV6-5 with TRBJ1-3; a weak D match, TRBD1 (6 bases). Trimming stripped 7 bases from V and 2 bases from J, with 9 bases between. Germline CDR1 is MNHEY and CDR2 is SVGAGI. CDR3 length: 13 residues. CDR3 coding DNA: TGTGCCAGCACAGGGGCCACTGGAAACACCATATATTTT. This translates into CASTGATGNTIYF.

This clone showed up just a few times. The chain joins TRBV4-3 to TRBJ1-2; D remains unclear. Germline CDR1 is LGHNA and CDR2 is YSLEER. The V and J ends lost 0 bases and 4 bases respectively, with 12 bases between them. This CDR3 has 15 residues. The CDR3 DNA follows: TGCGCCAGCAGCCAAGAGAGGCAGATCAGCTATGGCTACACCTTC. Its protein product is CASSQERQISYGYTF.

The chain uses TRBV6-1 and TRBJ2-3, with 8 positions matching TRBD2. Trimming removed 2 bases from V and 0 bases from J; junction bases left unmatched: 4. This CDR3 spans 16 amino acids. The V gene's germline CDR1 is MNHNS and CDR2 SASEGT. The CDR3 DNA is TGTGCCAGCAGTGAACTGAGCGGGGGAAGCACAGATACGCAGTATTTT. Translating gives CASSELSGGSTDTQYF.

V and J are TRBV28 and TRBJ1-1; tentative D call: TRBD1 (5 bases). The CDR3 totals 15 residues. CDR1 MDHEN and CDR2 SYDVKM come from the germline V gene. V lost 5 bases, J lost 0 bases, and 13 bases lay in between. In nucleotides, the CDR3 is TGTGCCAGCAGTCTCCTTGGGACTGTGAACACTGAAGCTTTCTTT. As protein: CASSLLGTVNTEAFF.

This clone was seen many times. This chain joins TRBV7-9 and TRBJ2-1; 12 bases map to TRBD2. This CDR3 is built from 16 residues. CDR1 SEHNR and CDR2 FQNEAQ come from the germline V gene (reference sequence). V lost 5 bases to trimming and J lost 3 bases; unmatched junction nucleotides: 5. In DNA, the CDR3 is TGTGCCAGCAGCCCGACTAGCGGGGGACACTACAATGAGCAGTTCTTC. Translation: CASSPTSGGHYNEQFF.